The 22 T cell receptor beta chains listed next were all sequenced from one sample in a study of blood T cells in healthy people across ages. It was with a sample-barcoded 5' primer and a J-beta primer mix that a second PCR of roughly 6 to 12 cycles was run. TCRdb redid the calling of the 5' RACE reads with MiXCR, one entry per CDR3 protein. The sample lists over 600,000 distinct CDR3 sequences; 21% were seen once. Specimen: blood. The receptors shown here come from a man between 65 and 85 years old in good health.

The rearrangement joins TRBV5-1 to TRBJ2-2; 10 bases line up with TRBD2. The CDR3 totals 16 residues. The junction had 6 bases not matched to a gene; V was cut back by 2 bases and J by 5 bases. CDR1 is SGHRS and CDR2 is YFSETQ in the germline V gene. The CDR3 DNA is TGCGCCAGCAGCTTCTCTAGCGGGAGAAGTACCGGGGAGCTGTTTTTT. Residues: CASSFSSGRSTGELFF.

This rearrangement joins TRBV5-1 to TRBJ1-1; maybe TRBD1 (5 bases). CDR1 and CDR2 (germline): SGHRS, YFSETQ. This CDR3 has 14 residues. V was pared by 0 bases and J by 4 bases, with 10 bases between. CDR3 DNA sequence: TGCGCCAGCAGCTTGGAAGGGGTGCTCACTGAAGCTTTCTTT. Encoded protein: CASSLEGVLTEAFF.

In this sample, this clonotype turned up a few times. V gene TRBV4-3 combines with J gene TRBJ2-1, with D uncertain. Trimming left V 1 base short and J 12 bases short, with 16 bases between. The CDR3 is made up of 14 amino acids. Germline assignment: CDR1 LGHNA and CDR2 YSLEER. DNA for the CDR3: TGCGCCAGCAGCCAAGTCGGCCCCGGCTATCGGCAGTTCTTC. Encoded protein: CASSQVGPGYRQFF.

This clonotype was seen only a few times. The CDR3 protein is CASSSGTAGEKLFF. In DNA, the CDR3 is TGTGCCAGCAGCTCCGGGACAGCGGGCGAAAAACTGTTTTTT. The gene calls are TRBV7-9 and TRBJ1-4, with 7 positions matching TRBD1. The CDR3 is 14 residues long. With 4 bases clipped from V and 8 bases from J, the junction kept 7 bases outside the gene matches. The germline CDR1 and CDR2 sequences are SEHNR and FQNEAQ (reference sequence).

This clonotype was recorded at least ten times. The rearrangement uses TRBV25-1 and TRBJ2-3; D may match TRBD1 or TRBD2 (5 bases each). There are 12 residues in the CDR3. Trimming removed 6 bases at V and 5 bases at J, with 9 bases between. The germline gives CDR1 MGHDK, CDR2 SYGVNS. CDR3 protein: CASRDGGDTQYF. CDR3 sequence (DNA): TGTGCCAGCAGGGATGGGGGAGATACGCAGTATTTT.

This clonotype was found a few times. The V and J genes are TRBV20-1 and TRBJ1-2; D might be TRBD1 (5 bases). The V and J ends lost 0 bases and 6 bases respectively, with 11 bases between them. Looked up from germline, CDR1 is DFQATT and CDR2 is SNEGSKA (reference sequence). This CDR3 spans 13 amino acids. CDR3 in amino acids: CSARDRDRHGYTF. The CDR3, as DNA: TGCAGTGCTAGAGACAGGGACCGTCATGGCTACACCTTC.

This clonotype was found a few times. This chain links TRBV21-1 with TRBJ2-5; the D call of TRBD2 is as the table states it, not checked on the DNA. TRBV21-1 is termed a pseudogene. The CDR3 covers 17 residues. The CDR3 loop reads CASSKGAGGRLQETQYF. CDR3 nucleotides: TGTGCCAGCAGCAAAGGGGCGGGGGGCAGGCTCCAAGAGACCCAGTACTTC.

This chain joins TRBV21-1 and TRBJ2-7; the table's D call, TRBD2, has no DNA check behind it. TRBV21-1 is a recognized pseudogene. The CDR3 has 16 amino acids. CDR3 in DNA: TGTGCCAGCAGCCTCGGGAGGCAGGCGAGCTCCTACGAGCAGTACTTC. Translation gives CASSLGRQASSYEQYF.

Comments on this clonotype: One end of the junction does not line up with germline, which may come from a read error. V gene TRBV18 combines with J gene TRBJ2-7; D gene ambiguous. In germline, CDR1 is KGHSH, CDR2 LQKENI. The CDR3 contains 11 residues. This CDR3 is CASSPGSNMDF. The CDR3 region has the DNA TGTGCCAGCTCACCTGGTAGTAACATGGACTTC.

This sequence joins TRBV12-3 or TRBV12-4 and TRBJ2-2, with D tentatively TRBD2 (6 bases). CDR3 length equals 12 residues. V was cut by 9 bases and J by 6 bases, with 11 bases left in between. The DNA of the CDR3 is TGTGCCAGTCTCGGGGGAGCCGGGGAGCTGTTTTTT. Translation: CASLGGAGELFF.

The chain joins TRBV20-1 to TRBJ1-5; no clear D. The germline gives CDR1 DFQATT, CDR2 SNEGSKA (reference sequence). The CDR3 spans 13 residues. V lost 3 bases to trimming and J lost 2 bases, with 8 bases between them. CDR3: CSARDDGNQPQHF. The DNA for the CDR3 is TGCAGTGCTAGGGACGACGGCAATCAGCCCCAGCATTTT.

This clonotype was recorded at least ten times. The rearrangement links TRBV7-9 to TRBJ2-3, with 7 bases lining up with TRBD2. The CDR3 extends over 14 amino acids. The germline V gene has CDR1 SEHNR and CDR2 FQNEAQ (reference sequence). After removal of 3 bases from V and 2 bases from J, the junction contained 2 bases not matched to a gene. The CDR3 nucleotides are TGTGCCAGCAGCTTCGAGCGGGACACAGATACGCAGTATTTT. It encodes CASSFERDTDTQYF.

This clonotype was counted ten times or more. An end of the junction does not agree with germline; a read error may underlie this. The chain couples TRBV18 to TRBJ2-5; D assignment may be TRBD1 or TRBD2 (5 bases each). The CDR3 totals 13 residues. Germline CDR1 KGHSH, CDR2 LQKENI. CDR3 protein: CASSRDHQETQYF. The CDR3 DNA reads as TGTGCCAGCTCACGGGACCACCAGGAGACCCAGTACTTC.

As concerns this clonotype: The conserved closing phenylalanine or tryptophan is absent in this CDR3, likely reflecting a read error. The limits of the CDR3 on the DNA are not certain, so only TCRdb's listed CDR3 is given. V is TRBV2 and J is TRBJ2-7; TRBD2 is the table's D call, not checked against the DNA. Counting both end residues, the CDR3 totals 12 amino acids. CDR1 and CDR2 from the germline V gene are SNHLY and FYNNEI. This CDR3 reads CASSELTSGRAC.

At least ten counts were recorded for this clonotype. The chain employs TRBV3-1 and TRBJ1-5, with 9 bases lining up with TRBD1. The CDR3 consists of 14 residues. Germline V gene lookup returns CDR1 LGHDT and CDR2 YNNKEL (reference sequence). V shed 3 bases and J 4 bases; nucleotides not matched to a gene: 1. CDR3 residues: CASSQGTGNQPQHF. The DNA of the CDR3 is TGTGCCAGCAGCCAGGGGACAGGGAATCAGCCCCAGCATTTT.

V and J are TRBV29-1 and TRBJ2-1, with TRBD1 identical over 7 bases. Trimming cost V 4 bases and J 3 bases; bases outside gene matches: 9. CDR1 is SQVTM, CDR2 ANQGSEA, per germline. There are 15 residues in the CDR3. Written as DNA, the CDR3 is TGCAGCGTTGGCCGGAAGGGGGCGAACTACAATGAGCAGTTCTTC. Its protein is CSVGRKGANYNEQFF.

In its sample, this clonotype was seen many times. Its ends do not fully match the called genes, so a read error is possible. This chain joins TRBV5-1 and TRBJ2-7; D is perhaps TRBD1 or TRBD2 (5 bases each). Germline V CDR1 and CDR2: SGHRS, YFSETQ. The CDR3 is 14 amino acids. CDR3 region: CASSLGAGSYEQYF. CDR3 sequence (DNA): TGTGCCAGCAGTCTCGGGGCGGGCTCCTACGAGCAGTACTTC.

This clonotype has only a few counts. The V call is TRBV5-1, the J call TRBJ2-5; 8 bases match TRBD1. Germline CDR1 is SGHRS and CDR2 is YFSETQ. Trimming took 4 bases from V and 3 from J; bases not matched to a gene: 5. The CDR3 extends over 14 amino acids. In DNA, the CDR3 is TGCGCCAGCAGCATTGGACAGGGAAAAGAGACCCAGTACTTC. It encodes CASSIGQGKETQYF.

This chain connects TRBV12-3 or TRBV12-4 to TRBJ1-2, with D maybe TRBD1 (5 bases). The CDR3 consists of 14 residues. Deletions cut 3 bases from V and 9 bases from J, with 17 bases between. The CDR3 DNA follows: TGTGCCAGCAGTTTGCCAGGGACGAGTATTAGCTACACCTTC. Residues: CASSLPGTSISYTF.

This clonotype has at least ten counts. Here the CDR3 reads CASSKARLAFDEQFF. CDR3 bases: TGTGCCAGCAGCAAAGCCCGCCTAGCGTTCGATGAGCAGTTCTTC. V and J are TRBV21-1 and TRBJ2-1; the DNA was not used to check the table's D call, TRBD2. TRBV21-1 is a pseudogene. The CDR3 covers 15 residues.

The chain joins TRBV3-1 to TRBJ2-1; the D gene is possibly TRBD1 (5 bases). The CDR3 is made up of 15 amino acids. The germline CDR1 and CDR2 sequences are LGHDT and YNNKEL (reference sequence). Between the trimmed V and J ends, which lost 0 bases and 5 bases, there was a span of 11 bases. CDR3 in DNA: TGTGCCAGCAGCCAAGATAGGGGTATCAACAATGAGCAGTTCTTC. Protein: CASSQDRGINNEQFF.

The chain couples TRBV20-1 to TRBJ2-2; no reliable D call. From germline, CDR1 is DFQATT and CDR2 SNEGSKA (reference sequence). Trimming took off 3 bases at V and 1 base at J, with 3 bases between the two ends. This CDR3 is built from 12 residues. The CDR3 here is CSARRNTGELFF. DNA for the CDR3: TGCAGTGCTAGGCGGAACACCGGGGAGCTGTTTTTT.